This T cell receptor (beta chain) appears in the sequencing data of a study of blood T cell repertoires in COVID-19 (dated by TCRdb to 2018 to 2021). Background on the whole study: Samples from collaborators originated in the United States, Italy and Spain and spanned both the acute and convalescent phases of COVID-19. The dataset comprised deeply sampled blood TCRbeta repertoires from subjects exposed to, actively infected with, or recovered from COVID-19. A freely available public database, intended as a resource for researchers studying the immune response to SARS-CoV-2, is where the repertoires were released. Where available, HLA class I and class II types were taken from metadata supplied by the sample provider and were not determined by assay-based typing. The prospective study material was composed of cDNA or gDNA derived from T cells, B-cell-depleted T cells, or PBMCs. Samples came from the ongoing ImmuneRACE study (first 160 participants) plus 1,254 subjects from 6 global collaborators. The sample metadata nearly always contained a de-identified subject ID, COVID-19 status, age in years and sex.

TCRbeta CDR3 regions were amplified from genomic DNA using the immunoSEQ Assay, a bias-controlled multiplex PCR. The original methods were these. Nucleated cell counts per sample were estimated from amplification of reference gene primers within the assay. To quantify the absolute abundance of each unique TCRbeta CDR3 rearrangement, sequence reads were collapsed and filtered. For each sample, productive Simpson clonality was calculated as the square root of Simpson's diversity index over productive rearrangements. Held by TCRdb, this immuneACCESS table contains in-frame sequences only and omits some clones. Under half of the omission traces to an unresolved V gene where checked; the cause of the rest is unknown. V and J calls and clone size follow that table, whereas D and trimming were derived from the DNA. The sample table shows 70,000 to 75,000 clones, and about 88% are seen once. The ten largest clones represent roughly 5.5% of the sample.

As to this clone: Its antigen specificity is not known. Per-nucleotide qualities are absent, and no much larger clonotype sits a single base away.

Each collaborating institution followed its own protocols to collect whole blood in K2EDTA tubes. Collaborator samples were shipped for TCRbeta analysis as frozen whole blood, isolated PBMCs, or DNA extracted from either sample type. Trimming removed 3 bases from V and 15 bases from J, leaving 12 bases between the germline ends. Taken from cysteine to phenylalanine, the CDR3 has 12 residues. The read is trimmed to its CDR3 DNA, 36 bases read in frame from base 1. CDR1 SGHAT and CDR2 FQNNGV are derived from the germline V gene. General findings and caveats noted by the study authors: The amount of clinical and demographic metadata varied by source and participant and was provided uncurated.

The sequence came from a human donor in a cohort sampled during active COVID-19. Sequencing was carried out using peripheral blood. The rearrangement combines TRBV11-2 with TRBJ1-6; the best D guess is TRBD1, with 5 bases matching. In nucleotides, the sequence is TGTGCCAGCAGCTTCCAGGGTTCCGTCCTCCACTTT. Its protein is CASSFQGSVLHF.